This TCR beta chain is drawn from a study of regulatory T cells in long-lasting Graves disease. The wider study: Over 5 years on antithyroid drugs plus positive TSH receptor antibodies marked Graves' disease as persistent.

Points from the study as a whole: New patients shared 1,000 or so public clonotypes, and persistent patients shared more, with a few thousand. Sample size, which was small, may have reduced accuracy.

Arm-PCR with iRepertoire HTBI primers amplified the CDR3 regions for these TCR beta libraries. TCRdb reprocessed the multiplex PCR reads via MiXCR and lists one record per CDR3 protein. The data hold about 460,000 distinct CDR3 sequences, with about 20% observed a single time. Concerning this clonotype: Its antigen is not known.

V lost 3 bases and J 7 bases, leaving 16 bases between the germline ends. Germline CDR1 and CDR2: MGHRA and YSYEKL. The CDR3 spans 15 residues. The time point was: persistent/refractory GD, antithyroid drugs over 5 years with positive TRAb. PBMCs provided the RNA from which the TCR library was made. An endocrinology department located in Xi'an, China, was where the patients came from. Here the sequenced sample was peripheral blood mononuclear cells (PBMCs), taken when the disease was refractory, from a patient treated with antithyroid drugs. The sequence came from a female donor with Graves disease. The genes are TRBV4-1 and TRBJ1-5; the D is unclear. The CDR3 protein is CASSQSWEGVQPQHF. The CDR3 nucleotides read TGCGCCAGCAGCCAGTCCTGGGAGGGAGTACAGCCCCAGCATTTT.